These T cell receptor beta chains were read from a single sample in a study of memory CD4+ T cells and cytomegalovirus serostatus. Clones were sequenced by immunoSEQ multiplex PCR, and TCRdb holds only the in-frame ones, with some missing. This table holds 25,000 to 35,000 clones, approximately 72% found once. Sequencing was carried out using memory CD4+ T cells from blood. All receptors come from an adult in good health and CMV-seronegative. Both conserved end residues are part of each CDR3. Fields, in order: D gene, V gene, clone size, J gene, CDR3 protein, CDR3 DNA. The D gene is left open where the match is weak. Some rows have no size entry. The others give once, few or many, or a class for an expanded clone.

-	TRBV5-4	-	TRBJ2-3	CASSLETVDTQYF	TGTGCCAGCAGCTTGGAAACAGTAGATACGCAGTATTTT
-	TRBV7-2	-	TRBJ1-5	CASSLDSGGNQPQHF	TGTGCCAGCAGCTTAGATTCCGGGGGAAATCAGCCCCAGCATTTT
-	TRBV6-1	-	TRBJ1-1	CASSPRGDTEAFF	TGTGCCAGCAGTCCTAGGGGGGACACTGAAGCTTTCTTT
-	TRBV5-4	-	TRBJ2-7	CASSVRQSRVLGTYEQYF	TGTGCCAGCAGTGTGAGACAGTCTCGCGTCCTAGGGACCTACGAGCAGTACTTC
TRBD2	TRBV5-4	-	TRBJ2-3	CASSSGLAGGRVTSTDTQYF	TGTGCCAGCAGCTCTGGACTAGCGGGGGGGCGAGTTACTAGCACAGATACGCAGTATTTT
TRBD2	TRBV7-8	once	TRBJ2-3	CASTPYRVLAGGIDTQYF	TGTGCCAGCACCCCATATCGTGTTCTAGCGGGGGGTATAGATACGCAGTATTTT
TRBD1	TRBV5-1	-	TRBJ2-4	CASSLAPGGNIQYF	TGCGCCAGCAGCTTGGCCCCAGGGGGAAACATTCAGTACTTC
TRBD1	TRBV19	-	TRBJ1-2	CASSMLTGGYGYTF	TGTGCCAGTAGTATGCTGACAGGGGGCTATGGCTACACCTTC
-	TRBV5-4	-	TRBJ1-4	CASSLAGGPNEKLFF	TGTGCCAGCAGCTTGGCCGGGGGGCCTAATGAAAAACTGTTTTTT
-	TRBV29-1	-	TRBJ1-4	CSGQRGEKLFF	TGCAGCGGTCAGAGGGGTGAAAAACTGTTTTTT
-	TRBV6-1	-	TRBJ1-5	CASFRGQYSNQPQHF	TGTGCCAGCTTTAGAGGACAGTATAGCAATCAGCCCCAGCATTTT
TRBD2	TRBV29-1	-	TRBJ2-3	CSVQLQAGGTDTQYF	TGCAGCGTCCAACTTCAGGCGGGGGGCACAGATACGCAGTATTTT
-	TRBV7-2	-	TRBJ1-3	CASSLDRVSRSGNTIYF	TGTGCCAGCAGCTTAGATCGGGTATCGCGCTCTGGAAACACCATATATTTT
-	TRBV6-1	-	TRBJ1-5	CASSENLSSGQPQHF	TGTGCCAGCAGTGAAAACCTGTCATCAGGACAGCCCCAGCATTTT
TRBD1	TRBV28	-	TRBJ2-2	CASGVGTGGPGELFF	TGTGCCAGCGGAGTCGGGACAGGGGGCCCCGGGGAGCTGTTTTTT
-	TRBV6-1	-	TRBJ1-1	CASRDRMGSTEAFF	TGTGCCAGCAGGGACCGAATGGGAAGCACTGAAGCTTTCTTT
TRBD1	TRBV18	-	TRBJ2-5	CASSRISGGSETQYF	TGTGCCAGCTCACGAATTTCAGGGGGCTCAGAGACCCAGTACTTC
-	TRBV10-3	-	TRBJ1-3	CAISESTRAGNTIYF	TGTGCCATCAGTGAGTCGACCAGGGCTGGAAACACCATATATTTT
-	TRBV7-2	-	TRBJ2-7	CASSPLWDEQYF	TGTGCCAGCAGCCCGTTGTGGGACGAGCAGTACTTC
TRBD2	TRBV28	-	TRBJ2-3	CASSQLGLAVDTQYF	TGTGCCAGCAGCCAATTAGGGCTAGCGGTAGATACGCAGTATTTT
TRBD1	TRBV7-2	-	TRBJ2-7	CASSLASGQGTYEQYF	TGTGCCAGCAGCTTAGCTTCGGGACAGGGAACCTACGAGCAGTACTTC
TRBD1	TRBV10-3	-	TRBJ2-6	CAITPGQGALTGANVLTF	TGTGCCATCACCCCCGGACAGGGGGCGCTTACTGGGGCCAACGTCCTGACTTTC
TRBD2	TRBV10-3	-	TRBJ2-1	CATKRGGENNEQFF	TGTGCCACCAAGCGGGGGGGCGAGAACAATGAGCAGTTCTTC
-	TRBV5-1	-	TRBJ2-3	CASSLEQITDTQYF	TGCGCCAGCAGCTTGGAACAGATCACAGATACGCAGTATTTT
-	TRBV7-8	-	TRBJ2-1	CASSLGASAVNEQFF	TGTGCCAGCAGCTTAGGGGCTAGCGCGGTCAATGAGCAGTTCTTC
TRBD1	TRBV2	-	TRBJ2-4	CASREDRLGKDIQYF	TGTGCCAGCCGCGAGGACAGGTTGGGGAAGGACATTCAGTACTTC
-	TRBV21-1	-	TRBJ1-2	CASSKFVTGTLRGYTF	TGTGCCAGCAGCAAATTTGTCACAGGGACTCTTCGGGGCTACACCTTC
TRBD1	TRBV19	few	TRBJ1-5	CASSKTGNQPQHF	TGTGCCAGTAGCAAGACAGGGAATCAGCCCCAGCATTTT
-	TRBV7-9	-	TRBJ2-1	CASSLSPSSEQFF	TGTGCCAGCAGCTTATCGCCGTCCAGTGAGCAGTTCTTC
TRBD2	TRBV28	once	TRBJ2-7	CASSPLRGGQDYEQYF	TGTGCCAGCAGCCCCCTGCGGGGAGGGCAGGACTACGAGCAGTACTTC
-	TRBV6-4	few	TRBJ1-1	CASSPGGQPTEAFF	TGTGCCAGCAGTCCCGGGGGCCAGCCAACTGAAGCTTTCTTT
-	TRBV11-3	-	TRBJ2-1	CASSRREGGYSYNEQFF	TGTGCCAGCAGCCGACGCGAGGGGGGGTACTCCTACAATGAGCAGTTCTTC
TRBD1	TRBV30	-	TRBJ2-7	CAWSRGTGGDEQYF	TGTGCCTGGAGTAGGGGGACAGGGGGGGACGAGCAGTACTTC
-	TRBV29-1	-	TRBJ2-1	CSVVGYNEQFF	TGCAGCGTTGTAGGATACAATGAGCAGTTCTTC
TRBD1	TRBV19	few	TRBJ1-5	CASSLQQGINQPQHF	TGTGCCAGTAGTCTTCAACAGGGGATTAATCAGCCCCAGCATTTT
-	TRBV6-5	-	TRBJ2-6	CASSKVSSGANVLTF	TGTGCCAGCAGCAAAGTCAGCTCTGGGGCCAACGTCCTGACTTTC